The next 13 T cell receptor beta chains were all read from a single sample in a study of shared clonotypes between healthy human individuals. Sequencing was performed with immunoSEQ multiplex PCR; in TCRdb, only in-frame clones are kept and a portion is missing. The sample lists some 2,100,000 clones; approximately 96% were seen once. Specimen: naive CD4+ T cells sorted from blood. Described subset: CD45RA+ positively selected. All receptors derive from a man between 18 and 35 years old in good health.

The rearrangement joins TRBV4-2 to TRBJ1-5, with D tentatively TRBD1 (5 bases). The V end was cut by 1 base, the J end by 9 bases, with 13 bases between. This CDR3 is 14 amino acids long. Per the germline V gene, CDR1 is LGHNA and CDR2 is YNFKEQ. This CDR3 is CASSQGDRAWPQHF. DNA of the CDR3: TGTGCCAGCAGCCAAGGGGACCGTGCTTGGCCCCAGCATTTT.

This clone occurred a few times. Other DNA sequences in the same sample also yield this CDR3. The chain recombines TRBV11-3 with TRBJ2-2, with 9 positions matching TRBD1. CDR1 is SGHNT, CDR2 YENEEA, per germline. This CDR3 has 15 amino acids. The J segment lost 2 bases and the V segment lost 4 bases, leaving 2 bases of the junction unmatched. DNA for the CDR3: TGTGCCAGCAGCTCGGGACAGGGAAACACCGGGGAGCTGTTTTTT. This encodes CASSSGQGNTGELFF.

This sequence joins TRBV7-2 and TRBJ2-1; D remains unclear. Trimming stripped 0 bases from V and 3 bases from J, with 9 bases between. CDR3 length equals 15 residues. Germline-derived CDR1 and CDR2 are SGHTA and FQGNSA. In nucleotides, the CDR3 is TGTGCCAGCAGCTTAGCTCGGTCAGGCTACAATGAGCAGTTCTTC. Translating it yields CASSLARSGYNEQFF.

The genes are TRBV27 and TRBJ1-5; D is possibly TRBD1 (5 bases). V was cut by 6 bases and J by 0 bases, with 15 bases left in between. This CDR3 has 16 amino acids. Germline CDR1 reads MNHEY; CDR2 reads SMNVEV (reference sequence). The CDR3 DNA follows: TGTGCCAGCAGACCCCTGGGGGGGTATAGCAATCAGCCCCAGCATTTT. Amino acid sequence: CASRPLGGYSNQPQHF.

V is TRBV30 and J is TRBJ2-3; D gene ambiguous. Trimming took off 1 base at V and 3 bases at J, with 17 bases between the two ends. The V gene's germline CDR1 is GTSNPN and CDR2 SVGIG (reference sequence). The CDR3 sequence is 16 residues long. The CDR3 protein is CAWSAPSSGGTDTQYF. CDR3 sequence (DNA): TGTGCCTGGAGTGCCCCATCCTCCGGTGGGACAGATACGCAGTATTTT.

The V call is TRBV19, the J call TRBJ1-1, with TRBD1 as a possible D gene (6 bases). The CDR3 is 14 residues long. In germline, CDR1 is LNHDA, CDR2 SQIVND (reference sequence). V lost 4 bases, J lost 7 bases, and 16 bases lay in between. CDR3 residues: CASSTAGGRIEAFF. CDR3 nucleotide sequence: TGTGCCAGTAGTACTGCTGGGGGGCGAATTGAAGCTTTCTTT.

The chain couples TRBV19 to TRBJ1-4; D unclear. This CDR3 contains 14 residues. The germline gives CDR1 LNHDA, CDR2 SQIVND (reference sequence). Between the trimmed V and J ends, which lost 5 bases and 3 bases, there was a span of 10 bases. CDR3 coding DNA: TGTGCCAGTAGTTTCGGACGGTCTAATGAAAAACTGTTTTTT. Translating it yields CASSFGRSNEKLFF.

The genes are TRBV30 and TRBJ2-7; TRBD1 matches 9 bases. The germline V gene encodes CDR1 GTSNPN and CDR2 SVGIG (reference sequence). V shed 1 base, J shed 6 bases, and the junction held 7 bases outside the gene matches. CDR3 size: 14 residues. CDR3 sequence (DNA): TGTGCCTGGAGTGCCGGGACAGGGTTAGGCGAGCAGTACTTC. Protein sequence: CAWSAGTGLGEQYF.

The J gene is TRBJ2-2, the V gene TRBV5-4, with D possibly TRBD1 on 6 matching bases. Germline CDR1 reads SGHNT; CDR2 reads YYREEE (reference sequence). This CDR3 region has 14 residues. V lost 2 bases, J lost 1 base, and 6 bases lay in between. The CDR3 bases are TGTGCCAGCAGCTTACAGGGGAACACCGGGGAGCTGTTTTTT. Encoded protein: CASSLQGNTGELFF. The full variable domain, rest sourced from reference TRBV5-4 and TRBJ2-2, is ETGVTQSPTHLIKTRGQQVTLRCSSQSGHNTVSWYQQALGQGPQFIFQYYREEENGRGNFPPRFSGLQFPNYSSELNVNALELDDSALYLCASSLQGNTGELFFGEGSRLTVL.

A few counts support this clone. The chain recombines TRBV6-1 with TRBJ1-5, with D perhaps TRBD1 (5 bases). The germline gives CDR1 MNHNS, CDR2 SASEGT. There are 12 residues in the CDR3. Trimming shortened V by 8 bases and J by 3 bases, and 8 bases separated the two germline ends. DNA of the CDR3: TGTGCCAGCGGCAGGGACAATCAGCCCCAGCATTTT. Translating gives CASGRDNQPQHF.

The V call is TRBV11-2, the J call TRBJ2-7; D may be TRBD2 (5 bases). The V end lost 1 base, the J end lost 6 bases, and 7 bases lay between the germline ends. Germline loops: CDR1 SGHAT, CDR2 FQNNGV. The CDR3 covers 12 residues. The CDR3 DNA is TGTGCCAGCAGCTTAGGGGCGGGCGAGCAGTACTTC. Its protein is CASSLGAGEQYF.

The chain carries TRBV11-2 and TRBJ2-7; TRBD1 might be the D (6 bases). This CDR3 has 15 residues. Per germline, CDR1 SGHAT and CDR2 FQNNGV. Trimming took 6 bases from V and 0 from J, leaving 15 bases between them. The CDR3 DNA sequence: TGTGCCAGCAGGCTCTTAAGGGACACCTCCTACGAGCAGTACTTC. Translating it yields CASRLLRDTSYEQYF.

J is TRBJ1-4 and V is TRBV28; D may be TRBD1 (5 bases). The germline V and J ends were trimmed by 7 bases and 0 bases, with 15 bases remaining between them. This CDR3 comprises 16 residues. CDR1 is MDHEN and CDR2 is SYDVKM in the germline V gene. This CDR3 is CASIEAGKATNEKLFF. The CDR3 DNA follows: TGTGCCAGCATTGAGGCAGGGAAGGCAACTAATGAAAAACTGTTTTTT.